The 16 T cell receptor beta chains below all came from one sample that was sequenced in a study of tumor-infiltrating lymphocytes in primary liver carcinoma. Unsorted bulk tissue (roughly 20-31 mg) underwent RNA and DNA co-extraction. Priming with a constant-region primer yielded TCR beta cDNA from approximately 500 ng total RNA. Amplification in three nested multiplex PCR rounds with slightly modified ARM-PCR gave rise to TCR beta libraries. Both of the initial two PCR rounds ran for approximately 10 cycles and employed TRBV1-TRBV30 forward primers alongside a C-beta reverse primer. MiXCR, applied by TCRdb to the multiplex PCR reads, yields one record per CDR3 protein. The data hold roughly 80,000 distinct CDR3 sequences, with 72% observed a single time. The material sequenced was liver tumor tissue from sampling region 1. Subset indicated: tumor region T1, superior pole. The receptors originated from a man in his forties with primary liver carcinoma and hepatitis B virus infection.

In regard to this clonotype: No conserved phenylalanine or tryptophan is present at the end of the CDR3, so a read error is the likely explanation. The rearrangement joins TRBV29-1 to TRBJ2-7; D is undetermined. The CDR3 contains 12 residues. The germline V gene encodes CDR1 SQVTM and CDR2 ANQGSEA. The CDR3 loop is CSVEDQAYEQYY. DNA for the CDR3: TGCAGCGTTGAAGATCAGGCCTATGAGCAGTACTAC.

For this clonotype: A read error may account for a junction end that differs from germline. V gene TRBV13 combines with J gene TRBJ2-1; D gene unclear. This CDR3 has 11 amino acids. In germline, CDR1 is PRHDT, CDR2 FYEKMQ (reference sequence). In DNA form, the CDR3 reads TGTGCCAGCAGCTTAATAAATGAGCAGTGTTTC. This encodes CASSLINEQCF.

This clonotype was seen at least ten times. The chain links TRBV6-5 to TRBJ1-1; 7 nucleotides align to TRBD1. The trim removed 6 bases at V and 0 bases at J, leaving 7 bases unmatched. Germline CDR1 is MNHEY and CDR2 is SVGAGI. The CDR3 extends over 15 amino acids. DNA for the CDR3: TGTGCCAGCAGAGACACCGGGACAGTGAACACTGAAGCTTTCTTT. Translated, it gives CASRDTGTVNTEAFF.

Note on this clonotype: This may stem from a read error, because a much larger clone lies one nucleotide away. CDR3 region: CPSSFGGNQKNEQYF. For the CDR3, the DNA is TGCCCCAGCAGCTTCGGTGGGAACCAAAAAAACGAGCAGTACTTC. The V call is TRBV5-1, the J call TRBJ2-7, with D hard to call. CDR1 and CDR2 (germline): SGHRS, YFSETQ. The length of the CDR3 is 15 residues. Full variable domain (outside the CDR3, taken from reference TRBV5-1 and TRBJ2-7): KAGVTQTPRYLIKTRGQQVTLSCSPISGHRSVSWYQQTPGQGLQFLFEYFSETQRNKGNFPGRFSGRQFSNSRSEMNVSTLELGDSALYLCPSSFGGNQKNEQYFGPGTRLTVT.

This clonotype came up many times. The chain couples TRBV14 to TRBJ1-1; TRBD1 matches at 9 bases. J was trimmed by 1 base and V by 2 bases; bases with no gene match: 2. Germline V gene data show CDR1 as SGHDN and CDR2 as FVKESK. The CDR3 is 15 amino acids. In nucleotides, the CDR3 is TGTGCCAGCAGCCAATGGGGACAGGGGAACACTGAAGCTTTCTTT. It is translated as CASSQWGQGNTEAFF.

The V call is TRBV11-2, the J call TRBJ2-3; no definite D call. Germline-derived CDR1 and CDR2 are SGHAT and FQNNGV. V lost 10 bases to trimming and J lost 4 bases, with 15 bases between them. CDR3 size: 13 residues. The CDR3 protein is CAIRNANADTQYF. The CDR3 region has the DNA TGTGCCATCCGCAATGCTAACGCAGATACGCAGTATTTT.

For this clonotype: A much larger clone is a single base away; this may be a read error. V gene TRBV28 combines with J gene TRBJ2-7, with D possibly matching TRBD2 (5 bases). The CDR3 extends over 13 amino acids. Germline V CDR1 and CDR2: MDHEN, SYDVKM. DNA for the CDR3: TGTGCCAGCAGTCCGAGGGCCTTCTACAAGCAGTACTTC. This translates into CASSPRAFYKQYF.

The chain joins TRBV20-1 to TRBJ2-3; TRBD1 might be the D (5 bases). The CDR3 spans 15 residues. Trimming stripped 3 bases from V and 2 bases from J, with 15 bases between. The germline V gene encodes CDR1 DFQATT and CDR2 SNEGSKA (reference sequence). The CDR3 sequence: CSASRAQGPTDTQYF. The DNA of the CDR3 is TGCAGTGCTAGTCGCGCGCAGGGCCCCACAGATACGCAGTATTTT.

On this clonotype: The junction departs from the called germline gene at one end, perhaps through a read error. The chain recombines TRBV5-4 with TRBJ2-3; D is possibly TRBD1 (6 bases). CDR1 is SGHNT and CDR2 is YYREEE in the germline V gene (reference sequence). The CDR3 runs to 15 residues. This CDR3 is CANSLGGSGTNTQYF. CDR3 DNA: TGTGCCAACAGCCTAGGGGGAAGTGGCACAAATACGCAGTATTTT. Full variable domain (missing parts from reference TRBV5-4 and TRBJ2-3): ETGVTQSPTHLIKTRGQQVTLRCSSQSGHNTVSWYQQALGQGPQFIFQYYREEENGRGNFPPRFSGLQFPNYSSELNVNALELDDSALYLCANSLGGSGTNTQYFGPGTRLTVL.

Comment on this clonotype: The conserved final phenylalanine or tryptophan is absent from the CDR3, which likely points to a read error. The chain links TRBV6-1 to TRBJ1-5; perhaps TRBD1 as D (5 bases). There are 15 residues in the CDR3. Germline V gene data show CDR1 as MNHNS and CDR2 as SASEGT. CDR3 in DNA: TGTGCCACCCTCTCTCAGGGAGGCAGCAACCAGCCCCAGCATCTT. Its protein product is CATLSQGGSNQPQHL.

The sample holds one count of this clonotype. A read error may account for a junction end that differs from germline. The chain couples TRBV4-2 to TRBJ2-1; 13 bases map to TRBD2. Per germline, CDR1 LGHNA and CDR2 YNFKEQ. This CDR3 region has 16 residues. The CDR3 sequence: CASRVTGTSGDNGQFF. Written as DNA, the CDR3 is TGTGCCAGCAGAGTGACCGGGACTAGCGGGGACAATGGGCAGTTTTTC.

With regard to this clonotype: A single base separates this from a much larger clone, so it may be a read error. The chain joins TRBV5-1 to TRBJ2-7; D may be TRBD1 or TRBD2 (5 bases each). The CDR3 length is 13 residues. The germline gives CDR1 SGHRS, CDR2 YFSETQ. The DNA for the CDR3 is TGCGCCAGCAGTTTGGGGCGGACTTACGAGCAGAACTTC. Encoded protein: CASSLGRTYEQNF.

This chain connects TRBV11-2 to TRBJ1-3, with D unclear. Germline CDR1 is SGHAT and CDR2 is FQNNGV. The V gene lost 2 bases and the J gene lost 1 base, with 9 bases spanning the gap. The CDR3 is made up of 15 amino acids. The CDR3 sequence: CASSLNSVSGNTIYF. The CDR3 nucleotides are TGTGCCAGCAGCTTAAATAGTGTATCTGGAAACACCATATATTTT.

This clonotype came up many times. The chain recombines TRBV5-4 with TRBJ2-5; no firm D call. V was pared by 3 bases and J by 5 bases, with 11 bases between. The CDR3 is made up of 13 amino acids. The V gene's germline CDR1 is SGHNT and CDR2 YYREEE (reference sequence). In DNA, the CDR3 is TGTGCCAGCAGCTATTATATTGGGGAGACCCAGTACTTC. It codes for CASSYYIGETQYF. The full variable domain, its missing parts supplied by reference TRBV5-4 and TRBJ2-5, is ETGVTQSPTHLIKTRGQQVTLRCSSQSGHNTVSWYQQALGQGPQFIFQYYREEENGRGNFPPRFSGLQFPNYSSELNVNALELDDSALYLCASSYYIGETQYFGPGTRLLVL.

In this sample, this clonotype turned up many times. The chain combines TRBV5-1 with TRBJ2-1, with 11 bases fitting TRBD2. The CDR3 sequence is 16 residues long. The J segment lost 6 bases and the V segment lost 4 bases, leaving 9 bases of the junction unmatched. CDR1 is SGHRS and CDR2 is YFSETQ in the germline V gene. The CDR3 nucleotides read TGCGCCAGCAGCCTGATAGCGGGAGGGCCGGCCAATGAGCAGTTCTTC. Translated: CASSLIAGGPANEQFF.

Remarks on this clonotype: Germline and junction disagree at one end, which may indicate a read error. CDR3: CTSIPGGPQTGELFF. The CDR3 DNA reads as TGTACCAGCATCCCCGGGGGGCCGCAGACCGGGGAGCTGTTTTTT. V gene TRBV4-2 combines with J gene TRBJ2-2, with D possibly TRBD2 on 7 matching bases. Germline CDR1 LGHNA, CDR2 YNFKEQ. The CDR3 length is 15 residues.